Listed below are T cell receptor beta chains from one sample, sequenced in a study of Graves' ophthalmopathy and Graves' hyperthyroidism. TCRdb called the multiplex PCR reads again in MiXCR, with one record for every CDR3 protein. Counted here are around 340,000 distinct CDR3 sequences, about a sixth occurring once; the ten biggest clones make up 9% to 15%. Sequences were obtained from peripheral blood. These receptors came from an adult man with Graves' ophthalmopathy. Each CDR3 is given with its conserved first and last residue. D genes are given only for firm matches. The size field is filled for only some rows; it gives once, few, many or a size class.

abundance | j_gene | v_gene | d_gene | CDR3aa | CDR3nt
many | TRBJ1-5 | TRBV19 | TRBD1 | CASSTHWDRAGNQPQHF | TGTGCCAGTAGTACCCACTGGGACAGGGCTGGCAATCAGCCCCAGCATTTT
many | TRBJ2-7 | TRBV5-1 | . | CASSLWASINYEQYF | TGCGCCAGCAGCTTGTGGGCCAGCATAAACTACGAGCAGTACTTC
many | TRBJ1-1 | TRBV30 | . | CAWKKSPGSSEAFF | TGTGCCTGGAAAAAATCCCCGGGATCCTCTGAAGCTTTCTTT
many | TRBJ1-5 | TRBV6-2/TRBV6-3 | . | CASSYQGVRIQPQHF | TGTGCCAGCAGTTACCAAGGTGTTCGGATCCAGCCCCAGCATTTT
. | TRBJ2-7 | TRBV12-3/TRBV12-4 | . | CASLEPGAGEQYF | TGTGCCAGCCTAGAACCAGGGGCGGGGGAGCAGTACTTC
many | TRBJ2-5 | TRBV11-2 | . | CASSFLQGRETQYF | TGTGCCAGCAGCTTCCTACAGGGACGGGAGACCCAGTACTTC
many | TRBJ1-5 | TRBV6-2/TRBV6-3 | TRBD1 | CASSWGQGRRNQPQHF | TGTGCCAGCAGTTGGGGACAGGGCCGGCGAAATCAGCCCCAGCATTTT
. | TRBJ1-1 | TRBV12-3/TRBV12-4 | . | CASSFPMDHTEAFF | TGTGCCAGCAGTTTCCCCATGGACCACACTGAAGCTTTCTTT
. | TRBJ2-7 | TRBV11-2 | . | CASSPLRTQEQYF | TGTGCCAGCAGCCCCCTTAGGACTCAGGAGCAGTACTTC
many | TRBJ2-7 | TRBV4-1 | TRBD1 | CASSQLGTGLNEQYF | TGCGCCAGCAGCCAACTGGGGACAGGGCTCAACGAGCAGTACTTC
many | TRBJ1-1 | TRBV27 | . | CASSLKPLGTEAFF | TGTGCCAGCAGTTTGAAGCCCCTAGGTACTGAAGCTTTCTTT
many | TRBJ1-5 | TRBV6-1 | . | CASSESGERTAAQHF | TGTGCCAGCAGTGAATCCGGGGAGAGAACGGCAGCCCAGCATTTT
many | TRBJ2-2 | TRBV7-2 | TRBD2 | CASSLGLAGGFTGELFF | TGTGCCAGCAGCTTAGGGCTAGCGGGAGGGTTCACCGGGGAGCTGTTTTTT
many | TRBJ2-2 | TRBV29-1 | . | CSVQNTGELFF | TGCAGCGTTCAGAACACCGGGGAGCTGTTTTTT
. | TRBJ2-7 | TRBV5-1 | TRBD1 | CASSPGTGGSSYEQYF | TGCGCCAGCAGCCCCGGGACAGGGGGCAGTTCCTACGAGCAGTACTTC
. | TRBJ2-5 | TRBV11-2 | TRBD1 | CASSRTGVREETQYF | TGTGCCAGCAGTCGGACAGGGGTCAGGGAAGAGACCCAGTACTTC
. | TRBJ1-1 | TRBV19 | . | CASSPVWDTEAFF | TGTGCCAGTAGTCCGGTGTGGGACACTGAAGCTTTCTTT
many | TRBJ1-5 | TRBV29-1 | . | CSVKPSGDQPQHF | TGCAGCGTTAAGCCTTCCGGGGATCAGCCCCAGCATTTT
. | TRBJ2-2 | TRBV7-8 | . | CASSYPRSTGELSF | TGTGCCAGCAGTTACCCGCGGAGTACCGGGGAGCTGTCTTTT
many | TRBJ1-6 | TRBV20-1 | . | CSAVPLYNSPLHF | TGCAGTGCGGTCCCCCTCTATAATTCACCCCTCCACTTT
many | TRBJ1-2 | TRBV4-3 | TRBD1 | CASSQSPSGTVYGYTF | TGCGCCAGCAGCCAATCTCCGTCGGGGACAGTTTATGGCTACACCTTC
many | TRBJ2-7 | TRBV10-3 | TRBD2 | CAMAVRLAGDEQYF | TGTGCCATGGCAGTGAGACTAGCGGGCGACGAGCAGTACTTC
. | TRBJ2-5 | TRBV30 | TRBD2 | CAWKQGLGTVETQYF | TGTGCCTGGAAACAAGGACTAGGGACTGTAGAGACCCAGTACTTC
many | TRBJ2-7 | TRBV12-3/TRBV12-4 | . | CASSLHGSSYEQYF | TGTGCCAGCAGTTTACACGGGAGCTCCTACGAGCAGTACTTC
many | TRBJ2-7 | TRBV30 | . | CAWSVYEGLGQYF | TGTGCCTGGAGTGTGTACGAGGGGCTGGGGCAGTACTTC
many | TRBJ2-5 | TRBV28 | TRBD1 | CASRATLTGGGETQYF | TGTGCCAGCAGGGCTACTCTGACAGGGGGCGGGGAGACCCAGTACTTC
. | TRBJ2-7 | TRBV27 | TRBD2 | CASSLSPPWEGSYEQYF | TGTGCCAGCAGTTTATCCCCCCCGTGGGAGGGTTCCTACGAGCAGTACTTC
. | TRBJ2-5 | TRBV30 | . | CAWSASETQYF | TGTGCCTGGAGTGCTTCGGAGACCCAGTACTTC
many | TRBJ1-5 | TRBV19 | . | CASSIVDTSNQPQHF | TGTGCCAGTAGTATAGTTGACACCTCCAATCAGCCCCAGCATTTT
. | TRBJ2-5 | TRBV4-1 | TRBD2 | CASSYGGTSGSQETQYF | TGCGCCAGCAGCTATGGGGGGACTAGCGGGTCCCAAGAGACCCAGTACTTC
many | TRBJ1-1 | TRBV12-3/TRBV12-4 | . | CASIPGGNTATEAFF | TGTGCCAGCATCCCCGGCGGGAATACTGCCACTGAAGCTTTCTTT
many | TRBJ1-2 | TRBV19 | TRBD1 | CASSRGQGTYGYTF | TGTGCCAGTAGTAGAGGACAGGGGACCTATGGCTACACCTTC
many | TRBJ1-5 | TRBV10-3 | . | CAISEGGVNQPQHF | TGTGCCATCAGTGAGGGAGGGGTAAATCAGCCCCAGCATTTT
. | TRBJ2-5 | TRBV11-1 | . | CASTSRVSQETQYF | TGTGCCAGCACCAGCAGGGTTTCCCAAGAGACCCAGTACTTC
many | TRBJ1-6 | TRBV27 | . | CASSLSARLDSPLHF | TGTGCCAGCAGTTTATCGGCCCGGCTAGATTCACCCCTCCACTTT
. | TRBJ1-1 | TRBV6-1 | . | CASTWGAEAFF | TGTGCCAGCACCTGGGGGGCAGAAGCTTTCTTT
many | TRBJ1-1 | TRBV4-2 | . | CASSQVPEIMNTEAFF | TGTGCCAGCAGCCAAGTACCCGAAATAATGAACACTGAAGCTTTCTTT
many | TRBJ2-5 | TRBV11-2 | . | CASSLSGRRTQYF | TGTGCCAGCAGTTTATCCGGCCGACGAACCCAGTACTTC
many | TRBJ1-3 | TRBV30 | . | CAWSVPTSSGNTIYF | TGTGCCTGGAGTGTACCCACTAGCTCTGGAAACACCATATATTTT
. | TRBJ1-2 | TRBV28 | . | CASSLGRTSAYGYTF | TGTGCCAGCAGTTTAGGACGAACCAGTGCCTATGGCTACACCTTC
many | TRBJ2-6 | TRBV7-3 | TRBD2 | CASSLRLAGSSGANVLTF | TGTGCCAGCAGCTTAAGACTAGCGGGAAGCTCTGGGGCCAACGTCCTGACTTTC
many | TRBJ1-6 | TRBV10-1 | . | CASSVGHPGSPLHF | TGCGCCAGCAGTGTGGGACATCCTGGTTCACCCCTCCACTTT
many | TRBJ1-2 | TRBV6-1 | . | CASSASADYGYTF | TGTGCCAGCAGTGCAAGTGCTGACTATGGCTACACCTTC
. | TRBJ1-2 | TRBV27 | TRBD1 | CASSPTGTGASGYTF | TGTGCCAGCAGTCCTACCGGGACAGGGGCAAGTGGCTACACCTTC
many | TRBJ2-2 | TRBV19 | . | CASSPRRGGNTGELFF | TGTGCCAGTAGTCCCCGAAGGGGAGGCAACACCGGGGAGCTGTTTTTT
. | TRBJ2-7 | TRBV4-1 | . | CASSQDSETYEQYF | TGCGCCAGCAGCCAAGATTCGGAAACCTACGAGCAGTACTTC
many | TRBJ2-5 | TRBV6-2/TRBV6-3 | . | CASTRDRETQYF | TGTGCCAGCACGAGGGACCGGGAGACCCAGTACTTC
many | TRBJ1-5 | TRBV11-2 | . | CASSPSLVNQPQHF | TGTGCCAGCAGCCCAAGTCTAGTCAATCAGCCCCAGCATTTT
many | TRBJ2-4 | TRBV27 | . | CASSLRGPLAKNIQYF | TGTGCCAGCAGTCTCAGGGGACCACTAGCCAAAAACATTCAGTACTTC
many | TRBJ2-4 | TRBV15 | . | CATQLGPMKNIQYF | TGTGCCACGCAACTCGGACCCATGAAAAACATTCAGTACTTC
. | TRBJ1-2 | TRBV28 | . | CASSETASYGYTF | TGTGCCAGCAGTGAAACAGCCTCCTATGGCTACACCTTC
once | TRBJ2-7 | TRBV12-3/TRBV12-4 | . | CASARQAYEQYF | TGTGCCAGCGCCCGACAGGCCTACGAGCAGTACTTC
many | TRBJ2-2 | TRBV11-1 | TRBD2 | CASSKLSGSGVGELFF | TGTGCCAGCAGCAAGCTTAGCGGGAGCGGGGTCGGGGAGCTGTTTTTT
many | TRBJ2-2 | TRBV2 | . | CASTTGSVTGELFF | TGTGCCAGCACAACAGGGTCGGTTACCGGGGAGCTGTTTTTT
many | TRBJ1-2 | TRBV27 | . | CASSLSAAGGYGYTF | TGTGCCAGCAGTTTATCCGCCGCTGGGGGCTATGGCTACACCTTC
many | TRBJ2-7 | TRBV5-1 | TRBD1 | CASSLSTGTGYEQYF | TGCGCCAGCAGCTTGTCCACCGGGACAGGGTACGAGCAGTACTTC
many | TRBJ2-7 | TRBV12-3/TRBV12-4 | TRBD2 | CASSLASGRAGSYEQYF | TGTGCCAGCAGTTTAGCTAGCGGGAGGGCCGGTTCCTACGAGCAGTACTTC